A selection of T cell receptor beta chains follows, all from one sample in a study of post-analysis software for immune sequencing data. TCRdb re-analysed the PCR reads in MiXCR, keeping a single row per CDR3 protein. The table has 800,000 to 950,000 distinct CDR3 sequences, about 53% seen once; the top ten hold 4% to 5.5%. Sequenced material: blood. The origin of the receptors is a girl aged 5 to 17 with multiple sclerosis. CDR3s include the opening cysteine and the closing phenylalanine or tryptophan.

v_gene	j_gene	len	CDR3aa
TRBV10-3	.	12	CAIREGSCEQYF
TRBV27	TRBJ2-1	13	CASSFDRGNEQFF
TRBV4-2	TRBJ2-7	16	CASSQELQDSSYEQYF
TRBV3-1	TRBJ2-5	14	CASSLSGFPGEQYF
TRBV12-3/TRBV12-4	TRBJ1-2	16	CASSPVAGGAGYGYTF
TRBV29-1	.	11	CSVLDLYEQYF
TRBV7-9	TRBJ2-1	16	CASSPRAGGRDNEQFF
TRBV9	TRBJ2-6	18	CASSVEGQGASGANVLTF
TRBV29-1	TRBJ2-5	13	CSVEHATQETQYF
TRBV20-1	TRBJ2-3	14	CSAKTSRFADTQYF
TRBV29-1	TRBJ2-5	12	CSLRDGQETQYF
TRBV30	TRBJ2-1	14	CAGWGLAPYNEQFF
TRBV12-3/TRBV12-4	TRBJ2-7	16	CASSQGQGLSGDEQYF
TRBV29-1	TRBJ2-7	13	CSVGFPDGYEQYF
TRBV7-9	TRBJ2-6	19	CASSLYAGGPRSGANVLTF
TRBV4-1	TRBJ2-2	18	CASSQDRGGTGNTGELFF
TRBV12-3/TRBV12-4	TRBJ1-2	14	CATVIAEGGYGYTF
TRBV7-3	TRBJ2-1	13	CASSPRPPNEQFF
TRBV20-1	TRBJ1-4	14	CSARRGPTNEKRFF
TRBV7-2	TRBJ2-7	14	CASIGDKSSYEQYF
TRBV12-3/TRBV12-4	TRBJ2-1	15	CASRPRGGRGNEQFF
TRBV9	TRBJ2-7	14	CASSGVGISYEQYF
TRBV15	TRBJ2-3	13	CATSTIRGNTQYF
TRBV12-3/TRBV12-4	TRBJ2-7	15	CASSSGDRGRNEQYF
TRBV12-3/TRBV12-4	TRBJ1-2	16	CASSQGPSGLNYGYTF
TRBV29-1	TRBJ2-7	13	CSVTGTANYEQYF
TRBV10-3	TRBJ2-7	14	CAISDGVNSYEQYF
TRBV21-1	TRBJ2-7	16	CASSKVPGQGFYEQYF
TRBV5-1	TRBJ2-7	13	CASSARVWNEQYF
TRBV5-1	TRBJ2-5	14	CASSLKQVQETQYF
TRBV11-2	TRBJ1-4	14	CASSASGQNEKLFF
TRBV7-3	TRBJ2-6	18	CASSLLASGYSGANALTF
TRBV2	TRBJ2-4	16	CASSVPSGLAKNIQYF
TRBV29-1	TRBJ2-5	14	CSVAPQTGKETQYF
TRBV29-1	TRBJ2-3	14	CSVVTDRGSDTQYF
TRBV3-1	.	12	CASSQNHNIQYF
TRBV7-6	TRBJ2-1	17	CASSLGVRQGFYNEQFF
TRBV7-9	TRBJ2-5	17	CASSLAVGTGLGETQYF
TRBV6-5	TRBJ2-1	14	CASKHGGREGEQFF
TRBV5-1	TRBJ2-1	16	CASSESTASSYNEQFF
TRBV14	TRBJ1-2	15	CASSQVGGATYGYTF
TRBV5-1	TRBJ1-4	15	CASSLEGSSNEKLFF
TRBV5-6	TRBJ1-1	17	CASSQKTDLLKGTEAFF
TRBV7-3	TRBJ2-1	15	CASSPPGTGGEEQFF
TRBV11-1	TRBJ2-1	16	CASSFGPGDRDNEQFF
TRBV5-1	TRBJ2-6	18	CASSLAVRALSGANVLTF
TRBV20-1	TRBJ2-1	12	CRARPGANEQFF
TRBV6-1	TRBJ1-2	14	CASSEGPVGYGYTF